The clone carrying this T cell receptor (beta chain) was detected only a few times. The sample originates from a study of identical twins. One entry per CDR3 protein results from TCRdb running MiXCR on the 5' RACE reads. This table has some 250,000 distinct CDR3 sequences, 6% to 7% appearing once. Trimming took 4 bases from V and 3 from J; bases not matched to a gene: 12. The CDR3 loop spans 17 amino acids. This same sample was also taken into another study, of T cells expressing NK-cell markers. Per that paper: T cells sorted in several experiments were restricted to alpha-beta TCR T cells by an anti-gamma-delta TCR antibody. Dominant NKG2C+ clonotypes accounted for roughly 1.0-7.0% of CD8+ T cells in six or seven donors.

The sequencing sample was made of CD8+ T cells sorted from blood. This TCR was recovered from a woman aged 18 to 35 in good health. V is TRBV12-3 or TRBV12-4 and J is TRBJ2-1, with 7 bases identical to TRBD2. The CDR3 region is CASSWGTAGDLYNEQFF. The CDR3 DNA reads as TGTGCCAGCAGTTGGGGCACGGCGGGAGATCTCTACAATGAGCAGTTCTTC.